This T cell receptor (beta chain) was captured by sequencing in a study of T cells after yellow fever vaccination. As to this clonotype: The antigen is not known.

Germline V CDR1 and CDR2: SGHDN, FVKESK. CDR3 length equals 16 residues. Trimming left V 1 base short and J 4 bases short, with 16 bases between. 5'RACE template switching produced TCR cDNA carrying a universal primer site and UMIs. TCRdb used MiXCR to reprocess the 5' RACE reads, holding one entry per CDR3 protein. The sample holds under 400,000 distinct CDR3 sequences, 12% seen once. Study conclusions and caveats: CD4 and CD8 compartments shared a small share of clonotypes, likely from convergent recombination. Booster samples showed a return of most primary-vaccination clones (roughly 96% CD4, approximately 85% CD8).

The rearrangement links TRBV14 to TRBJ2-5, with D possibly TRBD2 on 6 matching bases. The specimen comprised CD4+ T cells sorted from PBMCs, sampled 15 days after the yellow fever booster vaccination. This clonotype was obtained from a man in his late teens or twenties who received the YFV17D yellow fever vaccine. The CDR3 DNA reads TGTGCCAGCAGCCAAGGCACCGGGACTGGCGGAGAGACCCAGTACTTC. The encoded protein is CASSQGTGTGGETQYF.